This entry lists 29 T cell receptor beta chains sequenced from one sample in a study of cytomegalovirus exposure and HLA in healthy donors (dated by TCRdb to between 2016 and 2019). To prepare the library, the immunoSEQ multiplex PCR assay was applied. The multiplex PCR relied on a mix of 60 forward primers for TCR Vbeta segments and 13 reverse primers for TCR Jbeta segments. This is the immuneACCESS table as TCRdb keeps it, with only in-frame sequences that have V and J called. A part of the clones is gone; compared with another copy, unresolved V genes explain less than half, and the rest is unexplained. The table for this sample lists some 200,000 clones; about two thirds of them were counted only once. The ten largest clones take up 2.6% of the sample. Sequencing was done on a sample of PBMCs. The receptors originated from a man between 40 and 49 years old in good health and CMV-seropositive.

DNA of the CDR3: TGTGCCAGCAGCTTGGGAGGAGGGGGGGCGGGGACCTACGAGCAGTACTTC. Amino acids: CASSLGGGGAGTYEQYF. The chain has TRBV5-4 and TRBJ2-7, with a tentative D call TRBD2 (7 bases). CDR1 SGHNT and CDR2 YYREEE come from the germline V gene (reference sequence). Trimming shortened V by 0 bases and J by 2 bases, and 18 bases separated the two germline ends. The CDR3 consists of 17 residues.

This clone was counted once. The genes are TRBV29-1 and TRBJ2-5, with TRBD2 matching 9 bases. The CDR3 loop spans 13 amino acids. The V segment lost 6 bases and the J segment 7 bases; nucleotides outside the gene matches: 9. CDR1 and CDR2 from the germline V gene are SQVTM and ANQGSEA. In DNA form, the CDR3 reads TGCAGCGTGGGGCTAGCGGGGCGTGGGACCCAGTACTTC. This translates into CSVGLAGRGTQYF.

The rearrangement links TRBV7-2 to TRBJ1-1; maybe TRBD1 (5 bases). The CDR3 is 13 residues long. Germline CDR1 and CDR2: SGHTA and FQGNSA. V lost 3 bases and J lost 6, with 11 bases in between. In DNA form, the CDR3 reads TGTGCCAGCAGCTTGACGACAGTCGCTGAAGCTTTCTTT. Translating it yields CASSLTTVAEAFF.

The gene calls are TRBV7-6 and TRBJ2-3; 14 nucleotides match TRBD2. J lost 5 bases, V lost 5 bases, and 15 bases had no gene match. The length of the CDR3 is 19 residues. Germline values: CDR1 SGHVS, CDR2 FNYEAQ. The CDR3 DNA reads TGTGCCAGCAGCCCGGGCGGGACTAGCGGGGGTAACCGAGGAGATACGCAGTATTTT. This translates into CASSPGGTSGGNRGDTQYF.

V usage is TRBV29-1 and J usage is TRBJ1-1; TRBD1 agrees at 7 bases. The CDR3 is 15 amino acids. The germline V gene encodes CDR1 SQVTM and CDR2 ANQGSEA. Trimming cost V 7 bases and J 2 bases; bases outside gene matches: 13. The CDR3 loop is CSGQRGRLLNTEAFF. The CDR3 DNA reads TGCAGCGGGCAAAGGGGGCGACTACTTAACACTGAAGCTTTCTTT.

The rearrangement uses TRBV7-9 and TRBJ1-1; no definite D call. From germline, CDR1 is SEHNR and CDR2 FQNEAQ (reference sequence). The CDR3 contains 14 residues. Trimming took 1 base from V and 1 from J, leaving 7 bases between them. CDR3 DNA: TGTGCCAGCAGCTTAGAACTAGGGAACACTGAAGCTTTCTTT. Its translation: CASSLELGNTEAFF. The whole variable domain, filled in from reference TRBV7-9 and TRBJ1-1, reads DTGVSQNPRHKITKRGQNVTFRCDPISEHNRLYWYRQTLGQGPEFLTYFQNEAQLEKSRLLSDRFSAERPKGSFSTLEIQRTEQGDSAMYLCASSLELGNTEAFFGQGTRLTVV.

CDR3 region: CASSPNGQQETQYF. CDR3 nucleotide sequence: TGTGCCAGCAGCCCTAACGGACAGCAAGAGACCCAGTACTTC. The rearrangement links TRBV6-5 to TRBJ2-5; possibly TRBD1 for D (6 bases). The CDR3 is made up of 14 amino acids. Trimming shortened V by 6 bases and J by 2 bases, and 13 bases separated the two germline ends. Germline loops: CDR1 MNHEY, CDR2 SVGAGI.

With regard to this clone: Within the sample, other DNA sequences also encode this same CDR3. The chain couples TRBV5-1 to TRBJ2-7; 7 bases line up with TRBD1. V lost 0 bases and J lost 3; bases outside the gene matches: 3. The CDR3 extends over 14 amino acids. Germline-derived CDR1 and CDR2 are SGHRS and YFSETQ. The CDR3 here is CASSLGTGNYEQYF. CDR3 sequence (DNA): TGCGCCAGCAGCTTGGGGACAGGAAACTACGAGCAGTACTTC.

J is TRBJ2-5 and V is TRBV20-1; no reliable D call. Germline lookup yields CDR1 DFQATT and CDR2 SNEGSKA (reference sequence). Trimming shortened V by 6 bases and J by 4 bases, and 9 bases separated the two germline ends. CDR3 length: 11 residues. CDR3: CSATGSETQYF. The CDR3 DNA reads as TGCAGTGCCACCGGGTCAGAGACCCAGTACTTC.

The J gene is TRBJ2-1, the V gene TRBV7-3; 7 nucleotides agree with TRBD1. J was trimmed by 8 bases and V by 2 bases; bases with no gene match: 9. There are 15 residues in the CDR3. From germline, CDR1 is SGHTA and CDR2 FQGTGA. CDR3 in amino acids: CASSLGGNRGDEQFF. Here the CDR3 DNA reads TGTGCCAGCAGCTTAGGCGGAAACAGGGGAGATGAGCAGTTCTTC.

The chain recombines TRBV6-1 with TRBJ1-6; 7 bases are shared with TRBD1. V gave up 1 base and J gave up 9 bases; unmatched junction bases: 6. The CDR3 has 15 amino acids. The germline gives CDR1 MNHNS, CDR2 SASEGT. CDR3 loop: CASSEGEGGFSPLHF. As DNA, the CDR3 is TGTGCCAGCAGTGAAGGGGAAGGGGGCTTTTCACCCCTCCACTTT.

The CDR3: CAAGQTSYEQYF. In nucleotides, the CDR3 is TGTGCCGCCGGTCAAACCTCCTACGAGCAGTACTTC. V is TRBV10-3 and J is TRBJ2-7; no reliable D call. Germline V lookup: CDR1 ENHRY, CDR2 SYGVKD. V gave up 11 bases and J gave up 0 bases, with 11 bases separating them. This CDR3 region has 12 residues.

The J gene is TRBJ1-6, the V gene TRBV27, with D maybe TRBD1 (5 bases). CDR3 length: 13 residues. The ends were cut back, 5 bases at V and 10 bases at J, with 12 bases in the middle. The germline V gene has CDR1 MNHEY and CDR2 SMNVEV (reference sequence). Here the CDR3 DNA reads TGTGCCAGCAGTCTCAGGGAAGGCTCACCCCTCCACTTT. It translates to CASSLREGSPLHF.

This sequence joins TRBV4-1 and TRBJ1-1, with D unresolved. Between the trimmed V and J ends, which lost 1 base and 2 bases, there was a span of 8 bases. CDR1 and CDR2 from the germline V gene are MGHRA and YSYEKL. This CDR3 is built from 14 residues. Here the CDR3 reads CASSQVGPNTEAFF. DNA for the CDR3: TGCGCCAGCAGCCAAGTGGGCCCTAACACTGAAGCTTTCTTT.

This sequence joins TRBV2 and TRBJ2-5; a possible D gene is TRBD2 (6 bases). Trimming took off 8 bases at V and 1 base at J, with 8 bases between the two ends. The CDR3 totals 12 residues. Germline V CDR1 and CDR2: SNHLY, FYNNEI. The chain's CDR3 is CASGGVQETQYF. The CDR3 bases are TGTGCCAGCGGAGGGGTCCAAGAGACCCAGTACTTC.

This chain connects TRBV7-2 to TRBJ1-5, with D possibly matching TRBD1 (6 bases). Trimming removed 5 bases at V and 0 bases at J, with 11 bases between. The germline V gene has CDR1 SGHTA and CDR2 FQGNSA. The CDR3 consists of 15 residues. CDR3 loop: CASSNRAYSNQPQHF. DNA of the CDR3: TGTGCCAGCAGCAACAGGGCATATAGCAATCAGCCCCAGCATTTT.

The CDR3: CASSLQGNTEAFF. CDR3 in DNA: TGTGCCAGCAGCTTGCAGGGAAACACTGAAGCTTTCTTT. J is TRBJ1-1 and V is TRBV7-9; weak D call: TRBD1 (5 bases). Germline V gives CDR1 SEHNR, CDR2 FQNEAQ (reference sequence). This CDR3 contains 13 residues. Between the trimmed V and J ends, which lost 3 bases and 2 bases, there was a span of 7 bases.

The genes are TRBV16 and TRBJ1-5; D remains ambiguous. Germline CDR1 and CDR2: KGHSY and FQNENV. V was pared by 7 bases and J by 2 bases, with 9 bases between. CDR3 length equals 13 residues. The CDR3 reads CASTLRGNQPQHF. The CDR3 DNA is TGTGCCAGCACATTACGGGGCAATCAGCCCCAGCATTTT. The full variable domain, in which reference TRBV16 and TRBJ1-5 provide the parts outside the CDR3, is GEEVAQTPKHLVRGEGQKAKLYCAPIKGHSYVFWYQQVLKNEFKFLISFQNENVFDETGMPKERFSAKCLPNSPCSLEIQATKLEDSAVYFCASTLRGNQPQHFGDGTRLSIL.

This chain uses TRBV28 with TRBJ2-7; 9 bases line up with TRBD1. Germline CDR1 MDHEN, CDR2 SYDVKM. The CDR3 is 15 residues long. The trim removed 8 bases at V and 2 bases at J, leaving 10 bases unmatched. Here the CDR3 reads CASPPGTGSPYEQYF. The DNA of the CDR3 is TGTGCCAGCCCACCCGGGACAGGGTCACCCTACGAGCAGTACTTC.

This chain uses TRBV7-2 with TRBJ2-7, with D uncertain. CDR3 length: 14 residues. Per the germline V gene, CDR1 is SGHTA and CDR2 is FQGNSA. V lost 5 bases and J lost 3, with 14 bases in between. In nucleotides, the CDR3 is TGTGCCAGCAGCCCACGAGAACTACTCTACGAGCAGTACTTC. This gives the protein CASSPRELLYEQYF.

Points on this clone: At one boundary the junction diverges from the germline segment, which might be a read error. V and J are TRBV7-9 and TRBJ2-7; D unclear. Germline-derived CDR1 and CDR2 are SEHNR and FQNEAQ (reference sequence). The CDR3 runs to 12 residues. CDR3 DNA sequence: TGTTCCAGCATTGGTGGCCCCTACGAGCAGTACTTC. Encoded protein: CSSIGGPYEQYF.

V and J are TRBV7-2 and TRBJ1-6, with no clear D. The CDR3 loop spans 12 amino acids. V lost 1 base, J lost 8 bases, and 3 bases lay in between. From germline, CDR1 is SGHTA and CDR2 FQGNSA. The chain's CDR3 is CASSLVYSPLHF. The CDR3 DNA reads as TGTGCCAGCAGCTTAGTCTATTCACCCCTCCACTTT.

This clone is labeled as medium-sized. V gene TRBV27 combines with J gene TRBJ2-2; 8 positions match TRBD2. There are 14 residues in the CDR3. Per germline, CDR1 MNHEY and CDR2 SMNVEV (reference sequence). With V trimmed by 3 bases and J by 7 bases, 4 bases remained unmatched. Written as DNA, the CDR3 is TGTGCCAGCAGTTTCGGACTAGCCGGCGGGGAGCTGTTTTTT. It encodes CASSFGLAGGELFF.

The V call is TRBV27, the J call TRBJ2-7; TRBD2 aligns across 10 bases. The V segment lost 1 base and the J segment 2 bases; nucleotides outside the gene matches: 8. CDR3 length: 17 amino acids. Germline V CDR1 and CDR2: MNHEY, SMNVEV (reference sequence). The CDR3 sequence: CASSLFSLAGETYEQYF. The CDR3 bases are TGTGCCAGCAGTTTATTCTCTCTAGCGGGAGAGACCTACGAGCAGTACTTC.

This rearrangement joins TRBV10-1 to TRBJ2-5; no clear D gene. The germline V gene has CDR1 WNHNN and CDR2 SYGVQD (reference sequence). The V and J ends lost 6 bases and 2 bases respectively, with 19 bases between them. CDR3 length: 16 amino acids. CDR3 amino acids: CASSPFQEASQETQYF. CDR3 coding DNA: TGCGCCAGCAGCCCGTTCCAAGAAGCGTCGCAAGAGACCCAGTACTTC.

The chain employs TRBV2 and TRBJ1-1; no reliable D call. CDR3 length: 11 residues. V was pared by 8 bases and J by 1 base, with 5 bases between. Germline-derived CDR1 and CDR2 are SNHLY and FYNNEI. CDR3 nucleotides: TGTGCCAGCCTCGGGAACACTGAAGCTTTCTTT. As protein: CASLGNTEAFF.

CDR3 in DNA: TGTGCCAGCAGTTCGACAGGGGGAGGCTACACCTTC. This encodes CASSSTGGGYTF. This chain connects TRBV28 to TRBJ1-2; 9 nucleotides align to TRBD1. The CDR3 totals 12 residues. V dropped 4 bases and J dropped 8; count of bases not matched to a gene: 2. Germline-derived CDR1 and CDR2 are MDHEN and SYDVKM.

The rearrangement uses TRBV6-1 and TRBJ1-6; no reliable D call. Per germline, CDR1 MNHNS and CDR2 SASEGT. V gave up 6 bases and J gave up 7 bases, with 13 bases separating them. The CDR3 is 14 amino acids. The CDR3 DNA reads TGTGCCAGCAGGGAGAGCCTTGCCAATTCACCCCTCCACTTT. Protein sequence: CASRESLANSPLHF.

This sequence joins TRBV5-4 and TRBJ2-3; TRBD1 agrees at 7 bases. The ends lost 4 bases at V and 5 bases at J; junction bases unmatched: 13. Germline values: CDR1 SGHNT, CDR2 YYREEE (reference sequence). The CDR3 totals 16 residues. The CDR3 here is CASSPTKTGLRDTQYF. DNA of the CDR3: TGTGCCAGCAGCCCCACAAAGACAGGGCTGAGAGATACGCAGTATTTT.